This T cell receptor beta chain was identified in a study of control samples from healthy donors and cancer patients. CDR3 length equals 16 residues. The V end was cut by 6 bases, the J end by 0 bases, with 18 bases between. Germline V gives CDR1 MDHEN, CDR2 SYDVKM. Libraries were prepared by immunoSEQ multiplex PCR; TCRdb keeps only in-frame clonotypes and omits some of them. The sample holds tens of thousands of clones; around 94% are singletons and the top ten take around 5%. The source is a woman aged 18-30 years in good health. This sequence joins TRBV28 and TRBJ2-7; maybe TRBD2 (6 bases). Sequenced material: blood. The CDR3 DNA sequence: TGTGCCAGCAGCCCCCCCCGGGACTTGAGCTCCTACGAGCAGTACTTC. This encodes CASSPPRDLSSYEQYF.